The clone carrying this T cell receptor beta chain was seen at least ten times. Aged 18 to 65, hyperthyroidism patients had new diagnoses of under 2 months' duration. Thyroid ultrasound, orbital computed tomography, TRAb, serum thyroxine and clinical symptoms formed the basis of diagnosis. V lost 0 bases to trimming and J lost 3 bases, with 15 bases between them. This CDR3 contains 16 residues. Germline assignment: CDR1 LNHNV and CDR2 YYDKDF (reference sequence). Amplified TCR beta CDR3 regions were obtained using RNA transcripts as template. After a first-round RT-PCR with HTBI primers, a second-round multiplex PCR was run. Using its own MiXCR run on the multiplex PCR reads, TCRdb lists one record per CDR3 protein. The sample yields a few hundred thousand distinct CDR3 sequences, roughly 17% seen once. This specimen belongs to a study of Graves' ophthalmopathy and Graves' hyperthyroidism.

The sample consisted of peripheral blood. The chain combines TRBV15 with TRBJ2-7; D is perhaps TRBD1 (5 bases). The sequence was collected from an adult woman with stable Graves' hyperthyroidism. The CDR3 sequence: CATSREVGDRGYEQYF. CDR3 coding DNA: TGTGCCACCAGCAGAGAAGTCGGAGACAGAGGCTACGAGCAGTACTTC. Supplemented by reference TRBV15 and TRBJ2-7, the full variable domain reads DAMVIQNPRYQVTQFGKPVTLSCSQTLNHNVMYWYQQKSSQAPKLLFHYYDKDFNNEADTPDNFQSRRPNTSFCFLDIRSPGLGDTAMYLCATSREVGDRGYEQYFGPGTRLTVT.